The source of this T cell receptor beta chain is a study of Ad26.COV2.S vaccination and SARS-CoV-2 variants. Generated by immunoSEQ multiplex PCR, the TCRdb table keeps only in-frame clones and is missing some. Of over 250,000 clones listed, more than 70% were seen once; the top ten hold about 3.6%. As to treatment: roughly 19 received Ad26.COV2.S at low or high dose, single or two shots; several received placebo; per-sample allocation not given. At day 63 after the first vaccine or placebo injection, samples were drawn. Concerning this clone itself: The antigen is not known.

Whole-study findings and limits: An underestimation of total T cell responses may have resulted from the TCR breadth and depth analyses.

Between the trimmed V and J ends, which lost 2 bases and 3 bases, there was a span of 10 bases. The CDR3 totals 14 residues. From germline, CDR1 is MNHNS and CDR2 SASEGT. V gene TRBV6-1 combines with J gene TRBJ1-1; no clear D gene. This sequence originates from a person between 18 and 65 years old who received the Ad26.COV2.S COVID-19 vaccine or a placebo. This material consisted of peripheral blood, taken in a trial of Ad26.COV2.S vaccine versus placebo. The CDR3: CASSEPARDTEAFF. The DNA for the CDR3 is TGTGCCAGCAGTGAACCAGCCCGCGACACTGAAGCTTTCTTT.